The 23 T cell receptor beta chains presented below share a single source sample, sequenced in a study of regulatory T cells in long-lasting Graves disease. Both iRepertoire HTBI primers and Arm-PCR of CDR3 regions were used to build the TCR beta libraries. TCRdb redid the calling of the multiplex PCR reads with MiXCR, one entry per CDR3 protein. The sample yields 300,000 to 400,000 distinct CDR3 sequences, 15% to 20% seen once. Described time point: newly diagnosed GD, antithyroid drugs for less than 3 months. From RNA extracted from PBMCs, the TCR library was made. This same sample was also part of a study on T cells in Graves' hyperthyroidism and ophthalmopathy.

This specimen consisted of peripheral blood mononuclear cells (PBMCs), obtained at new diagnosis, from a patient treated with antithyroid drugs. These receptors all come from a man in his forties with Graves disease.

This chain connects TRBV12-3 or TRBV12-4 to TRBJ2-1; D call uncertain. The J call may be mistaken, given a closer DNA end match to TRBJ2-4. The CDR3 loop spans 14 amino acids. For the CDR3, the DNA is TGTGCCAGCAGGGTCTTCGGCCATTTAAACATTCAGTACTTC. Its protein product is CASRVFGHLNIQYF.

This clonotype showed up many times. This chain links TRBV30 with TRBJ1-1; perhaps TRBD1 as D (5 bases). CDR3 length: 13 residues. V was cut by 0 bases and J by 1 base, with 6 bases left in between. Per the germline V gene, CDR1 is GTSNPN and CDR2 is SVGIG (reference sequence). CDR3 bases: TGTGCCTGGAGTGTACAGGCGAACACTGAAGCTTTCTTT. Translation: CAWSVQANTEAFF.

The chain carries TRBV2 and TRBJ1-1, with 9 bases matching TRBD1. The V segment lost 8 bases and the J segment 5 bases; nucleotides outside the gene matches: 3. Per the germline V gene, CDR1 is SNHLY and CDR2 is FYNNEI. CDR3 length: 12 amino acids. This CDR3 reads CASADRGTEAFF. DNA for the CDR3: TGTGCCAGCGCTGACAGGGGGACTGAAGCTTTCTTT.

The gene calls are TRBV7-3 and TRBJ2-7; 7 bases fit TRBD1. The V gene's germline CDR1 is SGHTA and CDR2 FQGTGA. The CDR3 consists of 14 residues. V lost 7 bases and J lost 3; bases outside the gene matches: 9. CDR3 bases: TGTGCCAGCACCCCAGGGGGACAAGACTACGAGCAGTACTTC. Translation: CASTPGGQDYEQYF.

This clonotype came up many times. The J gene is TRBJ2-3, the V gene TRBV20-1; 9 nucleotides align to TRBD2. The CDR3 is 14 amino acids. Germline V gene lookup returns CDR1 DFQATT and CDR2 SNEGSKA (reference sequence). The J segment lost 2 bases and the V segment lost 3 bases, leaving 3 bases of the junction unmatched. Here the CDR3 DNA reads TGCAGTGCTAGCGTAGCGGGGGTCACAGATACGCAGTATTTT. It translates to CSASVAGVTDTQYF.

This clonotype was picked up a small number of times. V is TRBV19 and J is TRBJ2-1, with D tentatively TRBD1 (5 bases). The CDR3 covers 14 residues. Looked up from germline, CDR1 is LNHDA and CDR2 is SQIVND (reference sequence). V dropped 3 bases and J dropped 5 bases, with 11 bases sitting between them. CDR3 sequence (DNA): TGTGCCAGTAGTATGTACCGGACAAACAATGAGCAGTTCTTC. Its translation is CASSMYRTNNEQFF.

This clonotype occurred many times. The genes are TRBV7-9 and TRBJ1-1, with a weak D call TRBD1 (6 bases). The germline V and J ends were trimmed by 3 bases and 6 bases, with 11 bases remaining between them. Germline assignment: CDR1 SEHNR and CDR2 FQNEAQ (reference sequence). This CDR3 contains 13 residues. The CDR3 loop reads CASSFFGGAEAFF. The CDR3 DNA reads TGTGCCAGCAGCTTTTTTGGGGGCGCTGAAGCTTTCTTT.

This chain uses TRBV2 with TRBJ2-3, with D perhaps TRBD1 (6 bases). Trimming took 1 base from V and 6 from J, leaving 17 bases between them. The CDR3 loop spans 16 amino acids. Per germline, CDR1 SNHLY and CDR2 FYNNEI. The CDR3 region is CASSEVSGVSMDTQYF. Here the CDR3 DNA reads TGTGCCAGCAGTGAAGTGTCAGGGGTTAGCATGGATACGCAGTATTTT. The full variable domain, rest sourced from reference TRBV2 and TRBJ2-3, is EPEVTQTPSHQVTQMGQEVILRCVPISNHLYFYWYRQILGQKVEFLVSFYNNEISEKSEIFDDQFSVERPDGSNFTLKIRSTKLEDSAMYFCASSEVSGVSMDTQYFGPGTRLTVL.

At least ten counts were recorded for this clonotype. This sequence joins TRBV13 and TRBJ2-3; tentatively, D is TRBD2 (6 bases). The CDR3 totals 16 residues. V lost 0 bases and J 1 base, leaving 11 bases between the germline ends. Germline CDR1 is PRHDT and CDR2 is FYEKMQ (reference sequence). The CDR3 DNA reads TGTGCCAGCAGCTTAGGCCTAGCGTCGGGCACAGATACGCAGTATTTT. Translation: CASSLGLASGTDTQYF.

This clonotype came up many times. The V gene is TRBV5-1, the J gene TRBJ2-4; weak D call: TRBD1 (6 bases). The CDR3 is made up of 15 amino acids. The germline V gene encodes CDR1 SGHRS and CDR2 YFSETQ. The V gene lost 3 bases and the J gene lost 0 bases, with 10 bases spanning the gap. Here the CDR3 reads CASSSGQPAKNIQYF. The CDR3 region has the DNA TGCGCCAGCAGCTCAGGACAGCCAGCCAAAAACATTCAGTACTTC.

This clonotype appeared many times. The chain carries TRBV28 and TRBJ1-1; D not resolved. Germline CDR1 MDHEN, CDR2 SYDVKM. V lost 1 base to trimming and J lost 1 base, with 13 bases between them. The CDR3 is 16 residues long. The CDR3 coding sequence is TGTGCCAGCAGTTTATTAAAGGGAGCGGGGAACACTGAAGCTTTCTTT. Translation: CASSLLKGAGNTEAFF.

Ten or more counts support this clonotype. The CDR3 is CASSFRPPGFYEQYF. The CDR3 region has the DNA TGTGCCAGCAGTTTCCGACCTCCGGGATTCTACGAGCAGTACTTC. V is TRBV28 and J is TRBJ2-7, with D tentatively TRBD2 (5 bases). The CDR3 sequence is 15 residues long. The germline CDR1 and CDR2 sequences are MDHEN and SYDVKM. V was cut by 3 bases and J by 3 bases, with 15 bases left in between.

This clonotype was seen at least ten times. The gene calls are TRBV20-1 and TRBJ2-3, with D unresolved. V lost 6 bases and J 7 bases, leaving 14 bases between the germline ends. The CDR3 has 12 residues. Germline loops: CDR1 DFQATT, CDR2 SNEGSKA (reference sequence). CDR3 sequence: CSAPNFHHTQYF. CDR3 nucleotides: TGCAGTGCCCCAAATTTTCACCATACGCAGTATTTT.

In its sample, this clonotype was seen many times. This chain joins TRBV6-1 and TRBJ1-1; 9 bases are a match to TRBD1. The CDR3 contains 16 residues. Germline CDR1 MNHNS, CDR2 SASEGT. The J segment lost 2 bases and the V segment lost 4 bases, leaving 8 bases of the junction unmatched. Here the CDR3 DNA reads TGTGCCAGCAGTGTGAGACAGGGGGGTGGAAACACTGAAGCTTTCTTT. Encoded protein: CASSVRQGGGNTEAFF.

There are many counts of this clonotype. The chain joins TRBV7-3 to TRBJ2-1; 15 bases map to TRBD2. The J segment lost 8 bases and the V segment lost 7 bases, leaving 6 bases of the junction unmatched. This CDR3 has 15 amino acids. CDR1 and CDR2 (germline): SGHTA, FQGTGA. CDR3 nucleotide sequence: TGTGCCAGCACGGACGGGACTAGCGGGGGGCATGAGCAGTTCTTC. It codes for CASTDGTSGGHEQFF.

This clonotype was recorded many times. CDR3 protein: CASSERGDTQYF. The CDR3 coding sequence is TGTGCCAGCAGTGAGAGAGGAGATACGCAGTATTTT. The chain combines TRBV2 with TRBJ2-3; D is uncertain. The CDR3 is made up of 12 amino acids. The V end lost 3 bases, the J end lost 5 bases, and 6 bases lay between the germline ends. Germline assignment: CDR1 SNHLY and CDR2 FYNNEI.

This clonotype came up many times. The chain uses TRBV15 and TRBJ2-7; 10 bases align to TRBD2. Germline V gene sequence: CDR1 LNHNV, CDR2 YYDKDF (reference sequence). This CDR3 is 15 amino acids long. Unmatched junction bases numbered 4, after V lost 1 base and J lost 4 bases. CDR3 sequence (DNA): TGTGCCACCAGCAGAGGAGTAGCGGGGGGTTACGAGCAGTACTTC. Translating it yields CATSRGVAGGYEQYF.

In its sample, this clonotype was seen many times. CDR3 protein: CATSDLLRGRVEKLFF. In DNA form, the CDR3 reads TGTGCCACCAGTGATTTGCTCAGGGGGCGCGTTGAAAAACTGTTTTTT. The chain is built from TRBV24-1 and TRBJ1-4; 8 nucleotides align to TRBD1. V shed 0 bases, J shed 7 bases, and the junction held 6 bases outside the gene matches. CDR1 and CDR2 (germline): KGHDR, SFDVKD. The CDR3 length is 16 residues.

This clonotype has a count of ten or more. The chain couples TRBV18 to TRBJ2-7; 8 positions agree with TRBD1. Germline V gene data show CDR1 as KGHSH and CDR2 as LQKENI. J lost 5 bases, V lost 8 bases, and 8 bases had no gene match. The CDR3 covers 13 residues. The CDR3 DNA reads as TGTGCCAGCAGCCCCCCAGGGGGCCACGAGCAGTACTTC. The encoded protein is CASSPPGGHEQYF. Together with reference TRBV18 and TRBJ2-7, the CDR3 gives the full variable domain: NAGVMQNPRHLVRRRGQEARLRCSPMKGHSHVYWYRQLPEEGLKFMVYLQKENIIDESGMPKERFSAEFPKEGPSILRIQQVVRGDSAAYFCASSPPGGHEQYFGPGTRLTVT.

Remarks on this clonotype: Since a much larger clone is just one base distant, this may be a read error. The chain carries TRBV7-9 and TRBJ2-3, with D perhaps being TRBD1 or TRBD2 (6 bases each). From germline, CDR1 is SEHNR and CDR2 FQNEAQ (reference sequence). There are 16 residues in the CDR3. This CDR3 is CASRTGTGSGLGSQCF. The CDR3 coding sequence is TGTGCCAGCAGAACAGGGACCGGGAGCGGTCTGGGGTCTCAGTGTTTT. The entire variable domain, with the rest obtained from reference TRBV7-9 and TRBJ2-3, is as follows: DTGVSQNPRHKITKRGQNVTFRCDPISEHNRLYWYRQTLGQGPEFLTYFQNEAQLEKSRLLSDRFSAERPKGSFSTLEIQRTEQGDSAMYLCASRTGTGSGLGSQCFGPGTRLTVL.

This clonotype was seen only once. This chain uses TRBV11-2 with TRBJ1-1; possibly TRBD1 for D (6 bases). Trimming left V 4 bases short and J 0 bases short, with 18 bases between. The CDR3 is 17 residues long. Germline CDR1 SGHAT, CDR2 FQNNGV. The CDR3 loop reads CASSSVRRGGMNTEAFF. The DNA for the CDR3 is TGTGCCAGCAGCTCGGTCCGCCGGGGGGGCATGAACACTGAAGCTTTCTTT.

This clonotype was detected many times. The chain joins TRBV12-5 to TRBJ2-1; 7 bases are a match to TRBD1. Germline V CDR1 and CDR2: LGHNT, FRNRAP. This CDR3 has 15 amino acids. Losses at the gene ends were 1 base for V and 2 bases for J; bases not matched to a gene: 2. The CDR3 reads CASGLAQGAYNEQFF. Written as DNA, the CDR3 is TGTGCTAGTGGTTTGGCCCAGGGGGCCTACAATGAGCAGTTCTTC. Full variable domain (remainder filled in from reference TRBV12-5 and TRBJ2-1): DARVTQTPRHKVTEMGQEVTMRCQPILGHNTVFWYRQTMMQGLELLAYFRNRAPLDDSGMPKDRFSAEMPDATLATLKIQPSEPRDSAVYFCASGLAQGAYNEQFFGPGTRLTVL.

In this sample, this clonotype turned up many times. The CDR3 coding sequence is TGTGCCAGCAGTTATAGACCCGGCAGGGCTTCCCCTGAAGCTTTCTTT. Amino acid sequence: CASSYRPGRASPEAFF. V is TRBV6-9 and J is TRBJ1-1; a possible D gene is TRBD1 (5 bases). The ends were cut back, 2 bases at V and 6 bases at J, with 19 bases in the middle. Germline V gives CDR1 MNHGY, CDR2 SVAAGI. There are 16 residues in the CDR3.